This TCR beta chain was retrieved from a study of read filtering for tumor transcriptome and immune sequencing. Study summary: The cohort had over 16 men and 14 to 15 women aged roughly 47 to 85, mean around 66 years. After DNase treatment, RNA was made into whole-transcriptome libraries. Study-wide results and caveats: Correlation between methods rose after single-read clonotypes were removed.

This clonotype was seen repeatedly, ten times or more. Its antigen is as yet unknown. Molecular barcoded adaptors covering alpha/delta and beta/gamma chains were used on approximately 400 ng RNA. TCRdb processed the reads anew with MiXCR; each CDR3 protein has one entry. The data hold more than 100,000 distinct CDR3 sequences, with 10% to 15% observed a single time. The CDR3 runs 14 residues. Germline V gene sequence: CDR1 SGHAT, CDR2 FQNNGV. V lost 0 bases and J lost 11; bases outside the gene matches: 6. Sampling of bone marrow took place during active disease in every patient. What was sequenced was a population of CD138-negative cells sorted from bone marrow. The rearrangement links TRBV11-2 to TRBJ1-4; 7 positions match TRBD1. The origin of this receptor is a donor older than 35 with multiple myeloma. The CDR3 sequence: CASSLDRGGQKLFF. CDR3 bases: TGTGCCAGCAGCTTAGATCGGGGGGGACAGAAACTGTTTTTT.